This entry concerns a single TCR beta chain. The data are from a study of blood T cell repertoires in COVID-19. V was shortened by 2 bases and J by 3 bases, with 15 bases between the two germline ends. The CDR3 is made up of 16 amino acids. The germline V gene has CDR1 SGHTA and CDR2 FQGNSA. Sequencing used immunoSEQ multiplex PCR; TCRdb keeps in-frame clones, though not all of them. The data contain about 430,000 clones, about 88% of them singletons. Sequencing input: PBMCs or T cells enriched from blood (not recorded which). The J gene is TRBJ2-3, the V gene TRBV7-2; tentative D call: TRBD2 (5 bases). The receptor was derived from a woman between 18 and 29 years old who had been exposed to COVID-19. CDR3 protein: CASSLIAQRRTDTQYF. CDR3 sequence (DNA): TGTGCCAGCAGCTTAATCGCCCAGCGGAGGACAGATACGCAGTATTTT.